Sequencing of this T cell receptor beta chain was carried out in a study of neoadjuvant nivolumab and ipilimumab in lung cancer. Study information: The combination arm added day-1 ipilimumab 1 mg/kg to nivolumab 3 mg/kg on days 1, 15, 29.

Study-wide points: Blood richness before therapy tracked richness in tumors resected after neoadjuvant therapy. Only a single major-pathologic-response sample was available for clonality analysis.

Clones were sequenced by immunoSEQ multiplex PCR, and TCRdb holds only the in-frame ones, with some missing. This table holds approximately 30,000 clones, 75% to 85% found once. CDR3 length: 17 residues. V was pared by 3 bases and J by 6 bases, with 22 bases between. Germline CDR1 SGHRS, CDR2 YFSETQ. Notes on this clone: Its antigen is not known.

The sample consisted of tumor tissue, taken after neoadjuvant nivolumab, alone or with ipilimumab, at or shortly before surgery. The chain carries TRBV5-1 and TRBJ2-1; D may correspond to TRBD1 or TRBD2 (5 bases each). This receptor was obtained from an adult with non-small cell lung cancer. CDR3: CASSSMTRTGAGNEQFF. The CDR3 DNA follows: TGCGCCAGCAGCTCGATGACTCGCACCGGGGCGGGCAATGAGCAGTTCTTC.